What follows are 3 T cell receptor beta chains derived from one specimen sequenced in a study of blood T cell repertoires in COVID-19. Clones were read by immunoSEQ multiplex PCR, and TCRdb kept only the in-frame ones, dropping some. Here the sample spans around 400,000 clones, approximately 90% being singletons. Sequencing used PBMCs or T cells enriched from blood (not recorded which). Receptors were obtained from a middle-aged woman who had been exposed to COVID-19.

This chain connects TRBV5-1 to TRBJ1-2, with 10 bases matching TRBD1. The length of the CDR3 is 15 residues. J was trimmed by 1 base and V by 4 bases; bases with no gene match: 4. CDR1 and CDR2 (germline): SGHRS, YFSETQ. The CDR3 DNA reads as TGCGCCAGCAGCGTGGGACAGGGGTTTAACTATGGCTACACCTTC. Residues: CASSVGQGFNYGYTF. The variable domain in full, completed from reference TRBV5-1 and TRBJ1-2, reads KAGVTQTPRYLIKTRGQQVTLSCSPISGHRSVSWYQQTPGQGLQFLFEYFSETQRNKGNFPGRFSGRQFSNSRSEMNVSTLELGDSALYLCASSVGQGFNYGYTFGSGTRLTVV.

The chain employs TRBV7-8 and TRBJ1-5, with a tentative D call TRBD1 (5 bases). V was cut by 1 base and J by 5 bases, with 9 bases left in between. CDR1 and CDR2 (germline): SGHVS, FQNEAQ. The CDR3 extends over 14 amino acids. CDR3 sequence: CASSLGRVDQPQHF. The CDR3 DNA is TGTGCCAGCAGCTTAGGCAGGGTGGATCAGCCCCAGCATTTT.

This rearrangement joins TRBV27 to TRBJ1-1; D perhaps matches TRBD1 (5 bases). The CDR3 is 16 amino acids. Trimming shortened V by 0 bases and J by 2 bases, and 13 bases separated the two germline ends. Germline V gene data show CDR1 as MNHEY and CDR2 as SMNVEV (reference sequence). In nucleotides, the CDR3 is TGTGCCAGCAGTTTATCGGGGGGGGAATTTAACACTGAAGCTTTCTTT. Its translation: CASSLSGGEFNTEAFF.